This TCR beta chain was profiled in a study of blood T cell repertoires in COVID-19. The CDR3 covers 14 residues. Germline assignment: CDR1 SGHTA and CDR2 FQGNSA. V gave up 1 base and J gave up 7 bases, with 10 bases separating them. Assay used: immunoSEQ multiplex PCR; TCRdb lists only in-frame clones, some missing. Counted here are 220,000 or so clones, roughly 84% occurring once; the ten biggest clones make up approximately 7.3%. The sample taken for sequencing was PBMCs or T cells enriched from blood (not recorded which). The TCR sequence derives from a woman between 35 and 50 years old who had recovered from COVID-19. The V and J genes are TRBV7-2 and TRBJ2-2; tentative D call: TRBD2 (6 bases). CDR3 sequence reads: CASSLGFGGGELFF. The CDR3 coding sequence is TGTGCCAGCAGCTTAGGCTTCGGGGGCGGGGAGCTGTTTTTT.